This T cell receptor beta chain was sequenced in a study of metastatic and nonmetastatic thyroid tumors. TCRdb re-called the PCR reads via MiXCR. The repertoire includes about 41,000 clones, roughly 10% of them detected once, and around 25% sits in the top ten. In its sample, this clone was seen many times. No treatment of any kind had been given to any patient before thyroid surgery. The CDR3 sequence is 14 residues long. J was trimmed by 17 bases and V by 5 bases; bases with no gene match: 12. CDR1 is MNHNS and CDR2 is SASEGT in the germline V gene. The specimen was blood. The clonotype originates from a female donor with papillary thyroid cancer or a benign thyroid nodule (not recorded which). Some clones in this sample may be carry-over from other donors' samples. The chain joins TRBV6-1 to TRBJ1-6; 10 positions match TRBD1. CDR3 sequence reads: CASSTGDRGPSFHF. CDR3 nucleotide sequence: TGTGCCAGCAGTACCGGGGACAGGGGCCCTTCCTTCCACTTT.